Each of the 19 T cell receptor beta chains below was sequenced from the same sample in a study of shared clonotypes between healthy human individuals. Clones were read by immunoSEQ multiplex PCR, and TCRdb kept only the in-frame ones, dropping some. The table has over 1.5 million clones, around 98% seen once. Sequencing was carried out using naive CD4+ T cells sorted from blood. Subset indicated: CD45RA+ positively selected. The receptors were sampled from a man younger than 45 in good health.

This rearrangement joins TRBV14 to TRBJ1-2, with 8 bases identical to TRBD1. V trimming: 4 bases; J trimming: 0 bases; junction bases outside the gene matches: 4. The length of the CDR3 is 15 residues. Germline loops: CDR1 SGHDN, CDR2 FVKESK. The DNA for the CDR3 is TGTGCCAGCAGCCTACAGGGGGGGCCTAACTATGGCTACACCTTC. Translation: CASSLQGGPNYGYTF.

V gene TRBV19 combines with J gene TRBJ2-2, with TRBD1 matching over 7 bases. V lost 5 bases, J lost 1 base, and 4 bases stayed unmatched. The CDR3 contains 15 residues. Germline lookup yields CDR1 LNHDA and CDR2 SQIVND (reference sequence). CDR3 region: CASSQRTGNTGELFF. In nucleotides, the CDR3 is TGTGCCAGTAGTCAAAGGACAGGGAACACCGGGGAGCTGTTTTTT.

The genes are TRBV2 and TRBJ1-4; no firm D call. In germline, CDR1 is SNHLY, CDR2 FYNNEI. The CDR3 has 13 amino acids. V lost 0 bases and J lost 8, with 7 bases in between. The CDR3 nucleotides are TGTGCCAGCAGTGAAGCGGGCGGGGAAAAACTGTTTTTT. This codes for CASSEAGGEKLFF.

The rearrangement links TRBV7-9 to TRBJ2-3; 8 nucleotides align to TRBD1. After removal of 5 bases from V and 6 bases from J, the junction contained 13 bases not matched to a gene. This CDR3 has 16 amino acids. Germline V lookup: CDR1 SEHNR, CDR2 FQNEAQ (reference sequence). CDR3 DNA sequence: TGTGCCAGCAGCCCCCCGGACAGGGCTTTGGGCGATACGCAGTATTTT. Translated, it gives CASSPPDRALGDTQYF.

V is TRBV11-2 and J is TRBJ2-7, with 8 bases that match TRBD2. Unmatched junction bases numbered 9, after V lost 5 bases and J lost 3 bases. The germline gives CDR1 SGHAT, CDR2 FQNNGV. The CDR3 is 15 amino acids. CDR3 protein: CASSITSGGHYEQYF. Written as DNA, the CDR3 is TGTGCCAGCAGCATAACTAGCGGAGGGCACTACGAGCAGTACTTC.

Here the CDR3 reads CSVRMTMQGTEAFF. The CDR3 DNA reads as TGCAGCGTCCGGATGACAATGCAGGGGACTGAAGCTTTCTTT. The chain joins TRBV29-1 to TRBJ1-1, with D possibly TRBD1 on 6 matching bases. This CDR3 is built from 14 residues. CDR1 and CDR2 from the germline V gene are SQVTM and ANQGSEA. V lost 6 bases and J lost 5, with 19 bases in between.

The chain uses TRBV4-3 and TRBJ1-5; D remains ambiguous. Germline-derived CDR1 and CDR2 are LGHNA and YSLEER. The CDR3 totals 14 residues. The V gene lost 0 bases and the J gene lost 4 bases, with 7 bases spanning the gap. The DNA for the CDR3 is TGCGCCAGCAGCCAAGATCCGGGGAATCAGCCCCAGCATTTT. It specifies CASSQDPGNQPQHF.

The V call is TRBV29-1, the J call TRBJ2-7; D is perhaps TRBD1 (6 bases). Per the germline V gene, CDR1 is SQVTM and CDR2 is ANQGSEA. The V and J ends lost 4 bases and 5 bases respectively, with 15 bases between them. CDR3 length: 13 residues. CDR3 nucleotides: TGCAGCGTTGGCGGACAGAGGTTCAACGAGCAGTACTTC. Residues: CSVGGQRFNEQYF.

The rearrangement links TRBV28 to TRBJ1-4, with no clear D. Germline CDR1 is MDHEN and CDR2 is SYDVKM. This CDR3 is 15 amino acids long. Deletions cut 3 bases from V and 0 bases from J, with 8 bases between. The CDR3 sequence: CASSLRSTTNEKLFF. The CDR3 nucleotides are TGTGCCAGCAGTTTGCGCTCTACAACTAATGAAAAACTGTTTTTT.

Comments on this clone: Other DNA variants within this sample encode the same CDR3. CDR3 loop: CASSVGGNSYNEQFF. DNA of the CDR3: TGTGCCAGCAGCGTGGGCGGGAACTCCTACAATGAGCAGTTCTTC. The chain combines TRBV9 with TRBJ2-1, with D possibly being TRBD2 (6 bases). This CDR3 is built from 15 residues. The germline V and J ends were trimmed by 2 bases and 0 bases, with 9 bases remaining between them. Germline values: CDR1 SGDLS, CDR2 YYNGEE.

The J gene is TRBJ2-7, the V gene TRBV30; D is perhaps TRBD1 (5 bases). Per germline, CDR1 GTSNPN and CDR2 SVGIG (reference sequence). CDR3 length equals 17 residues. The V end lost 1 base, the J end lost 2 bases, and 21 bases lay between the germline ends. CDR3 protein: CAWSEIRNTWGAYEQYF. CDR3 sequence (DNA): TGTGCCTGGAGTGAAATCCGGAACACATGGGGCGCCTACGAGCAGTACTTC.

The chain uses TRBV5-1 and TRBJ2-1; D not resolved. Germline assignment: CDR1 SGHRS and CDR2 YFSETQ. The CDR3 is made up of 15 amino acids. The V end was cut by 3 bases, the J end by 7 bases, with 17 bases between. The CDR3 DNA follows: TGCGCCAGCAGCTCAACGCTCGTCAAGGGAAATGAGCAGTTCTTC. Translation gives CASSSTLVKGNEQFF. Supplemented by reference TRBV5-1 and TRBJ2-1, the full variable domain reads KAGVTQTPRYLIKTRGQQVTLSCSPISGHRSVSWYQQTPGQGLQFLFEYFSETQRNKGNFPGRFSGRQFSNSRSEMNVSTLELGDSALYLCASSSTLVKGNEQFFGPGTRLTVL.

V gene TRBV29-1 combines with J gene TRBJ2-1; 11 bases are shared with TRBD1. CDR1 and CDR2 (germline): SQVTM, ANQGSEA. J gave up 10 bases and V 7 bases, and 9 bases lay outside the gene matches. The CDR3 extends over 13 amino acids. Here the CDR3 reads CSAKDRGRWEQFF. The CDR3 nucleotides are TGCAGCGCCAAGGACAGGGGGCGATGGGAGCAGTTCTTC.

The genes are TRBV5-4 and TRBJ2-2, with D perhaps TRBD1 (6 bases). CDR1 is SGHNT and CDR2 is YYREEE in the germline V gene (reference sequence). The CDR3 loop spans 17 amino acids. V shed 1 base and J shed 2 bases, with 15 bases lying between them. The CDR3 protein is CASSLSFRDTNTGELFF. CDR3 coding DNA: TGTGCCAGCAGCTTGTCCTTCAGGGACACAAACACCGGGGAGCTGTTTTTT.

The genes are TRBV4-2 and TRBJ2-5, with 8 bases aligning to TRBD1. The CDR3 is made up of 14 amino acids. The germline gives CDR1 LGHNA, CDR2 YNFKEQ. V lost 3 bases to trimming and J lost 5 bases; unmatched junction nucleotides: 5. The CDR3 protein is CASSQTGVQETQYF. The CDR3 DNA follows: TGTGCCAGCAGCCAGACAGGGGTTCAGGAGACCCAGTACTTC.

This rearrangement joins TRBV6-6 to TRBJ2-7; TRBD2 agrees at 11 bases. J gave up 0 bases and V 8 bases, and 6 bases lay outside the gene matches. CDR1 and CDR2 (germline): MNHNY, SVGAGI (reference sequence). The CDR3 has 15 amino acids. CDR3 sequence reads: CASATTSGSSYEQYF. CDR3 bases: TGTGCCAGCGCAACTACTAGCGGGAGCTCCTACGAGCAGTACTTC.

This chain uses TRBV18 with TRBJ1-1; no firm D call. V lost 3 bases, J lost 6 bases, and 8 bases lay in between. The CDR3 consists of 12 residues. Germline V gene data show CDR1 as KGHSH and CDR2 as LQKENI. CDR3 sequence (DNA): TGTGCCAGCTCACCGATTGTACCTGAAGCTTTCTTT. It yields the protein CASSPIVPEAFF. The full variable domain, its missing parts supplied by reference TRBV18 and TRBJ1-1, is NAGVMQNPRHLVRRRGQEARLRCSPMKGHSHVYWYRQLPEEGLKFMVYLQKENIIDESGMPKERFSAEFPKEGPSILRIQQVVRGDSAAYFCASSPIVPEAFFGQGTRLTVV.

The chain uses TRBV18 and TRBJ1-1; 8 bases line up with TRBD1. The CDR3 runs 15 residues. V gave up 2 bases and J gave up 0 bases; unmatched junction bases: 2. The germline CDR1 and CDR2 sequences are KGHSH and LQKENI. CDR3 sequence reads: CASSPSTGVNTEAFF. The CDR3 DNA is TGTGCCAGCTCACCATCGACAGGGGTGAACACTGAAGCTTTCTTT.

In DNA, the CDR3 is TGTGCCAGCAGTTTTGGCGGCATACGGGAGACCCAGTACTTC. Translation: CASSFGGIRETQYF. This rearrangement joins TRBV27 to TRBJ2-5; D is undetermined. This CDR3 is built from 14 residues. The V and J ends lost 3 bases and 5 bases respectively, with 13 bases between them. Germline CDR1 and CDR2: MNHEY and SMNVEV (reference sequence).